This entry lists 20 T cell receptor beta chains sequenced from one sample in a study of vaccination and CD4 T cells after COVID-19. The Oncomine TCR Beta short-read assay was what sequenced the DNA obtained from cultured CD4+ T cells. TCRdb reprocessed the PCR reads with MiXCR, giving one entry per CDR3 protein. The repertoire holds some 25,000 distinct CDR3 sequences, about 60% seen once, with around a sixth in the top ten. Treatment given: roughly nine-day PBMC culture with coronavirus spike peptide pools or control peptides (ViraFEST assay). Their recognized antigens are unknown. Here the sequenced sample was CD4+ T cells from blood, cultured in vitro, taken after SARS-CoV-2 vaccination. These receptors all stem from a human donor who received a COVID-19 vaccine.

The V and J genes are TRBV28 and TRBJ1-3, with D possibly matching TRBD1 (6 bases). The CDR3 loop spans 14 amino acids. Germline CDR1 reads MDHEN; CDR2 reads SYDVKM. Trimming pared 4 bases from V and 0 bases from J, leaving 7 bases between. The CDR3 sequence is CASSSGDSGNTIYF. The CDR3 coding sequence is TGTGCCAGCAGTTCAGGGGACTCTGGAAACACCATATATTTT. Using reference TRBV28 and TRBJ1-3 for the parts outside the CDR3, the full variable domain is DVKVTQSSRYLVKRTGEKVFLECVQDMDHENMFWYRQDPGLGLRLIYFSYDVKMKEKGDIPEGYSVSREKKERFSLILESASTNQTSMYLCASSSGDSGNTIYFGEGSWLTVV.

In this sample, this clonotype turned up a few times. V is TRBV6-1 and J is TRBJ1-2; 8 bases line up with TRBD1. This CDR3 has 13 residues. Unmatched junction bases numbered 9, after V lost 6 bases and J lost 9 bases. Germline V gene lookup returns CDR1 MNHNS and CDR2 SASEGT. The CDR3 bases are TGTGCCAGCAGCCAATACAGGGGGTTTAGCTACACCTTC. This gives the protein CASSQYRGFSYTF.

This chain links TRBV7-8 with TRBJ1-3; 9 bases align to TRBD1. The CDR3 contains 16 residues. CDR1 and CDR2 (germline): SGHVS, FQNEAQ. The V gene end was trimmed by 2 bases and the J gene end by 1 base; junction bases not matched to a gene: 3. This CDR3 reads CASSLLGQGSGNTIYF. The DNA of the CDR3 is TGTGCCAGCAGCTTATTGGGACAGGGTTCTGGAAACACCATATATTTT.

CDR3 region: CASSWDHLNYGYTF. CDR3 DNA sequence: TGTGCCAGCAGTTGGGACCACCTTAACTATGGCTACACCTTC. The chain joins TRBV12-3 or TRBV12-4 to TRBJ1-2, with a tentative D call TRBD1 (5 bases). The V and J ends lost 4 bases and 1 base respectively, with 10 bases between them. The CDR3 consists of 14 residues.

CDR3 DNA sequence: TGTGCCTGGAGTGGAACAGGAGGGTGGGGGGAACAAGAGACCCAGTACTTC. Residues: CAWSGTGGWGEQETQYF. The V call is TRBV30, the J call TRBJ2-5; possible D gene TRBD2, 6 bases. The V end lost 1 base, the J end lost 2 bases, and 20 bases lay between the germline ends. Germline V lookup: CDR1 GTSNPN, CDR2 SVGIG (reference sequence). The CDR3 has 17 amino acids.

This clonotype is a singleton in its sample. V and J are TRBV11-2 and TRBJ2-5; TRBD1 might be the D (7 bases). The CDR3 consists of 13 residues. With 3 bases removed from V and 5 bases from J, the gap between germline ends came to 10 bases. The germline V gene encodes CDR1 SGHAT and CDR2 FQNNGV. The CDR3 here is CASSFRGVETQYF. CDR3 nucleotides: TGTGCCAGCAGCTTCAGGGGGGTTGAGACCCAGTACTTC.

In this sample, this clonotype turned up once. The chain links TRBV12-3 or TRBV12-4 to TRBJ2-3; 7 bases agree with TRBD2. V lost 5 bases to trimming and J lost 5 bases; unmatched junction nucleotides: 7. There are 14 residues in the CDR3. In DNA, the CDR3 is TGTGCCAGCAGTGCCCCGGGGGGTCTAGATACGCAGTATTTT. Residues: CASSAPGGLDTQYF.

The V and J genes are TRBV7-9 and TRBJ2-3; D remains unclear. CDR1 and CDR2 from the germline V gene are SEHNR and FQNEAQ (reference sequence). V lost 5 bases, J lost 12 bases, and 12 bases lay in between. The CDR3 is 11 residues long. The CDR3, as DNA: TGTGCCAGCAGCCGAATTTATAATCAGTATTTT. It encodes CASSRIYNQYF.

J is TRBJ1-2 and V is TRBV20-1; 8 bases align to TRBD1. V shed 1 base and J 4 bases; nucleotides not matched to a gene: 2. The CDR3 has 13 residues. Germline values: CDR1 DFQATT, CDR2 SNEGSKA (reference sequence). CDR3 loop: CSARAGGGYGYTF. Here the CDR3 DNA reads TGCAGTGCTAGAGCAGGGGGCGGCTATGGCTACACCTTC.

This sequence joins TRBV4-2 and TRBJ2-3, with D unresolved. Germline loops: CDR1 LGHNA, CDR2 YNFKEQ. The V and J ends lost 0 bases and 2 bases respectively, with 6 bases between them. The CDR3 has 14 amino acids. The CDR3 reads CASSQDPNTDTQYF. The CDR3, as DNA: TGTGCCAGCAGCCAAGATCCTAACACAGATACGCAGTATTTT.

This rearrangement joins TRBV2 to TRBJ2-7, with D perhaps TRBD1 (5 bases). Trimming shortened V by 7 bases and J by 1 base, and 14 bases separated the two germline ends. Germline CDR1 and CDR2: SNHLY and FYNNEI. The CDR3 loop spans 14 amino acids. The CDR3 sequence: CASKFGRASYEQYF. CDR3 DNA sequence: TGTGCCAGCAAATTTGGCAGGGCTTCCTACGAGCAGTACTTC.

This chain uses TRBV20-1 with TRBJ2-5; D perhaps matches TRBD2 (5 bases). The germline V gene has CDR1 DFQATT and CDR2 SNEGSKA (reference sequence). Between the trimmed V and J ends, which lost 2 bases and 4 bases, there was a span of 17 bases. The CDR3 is made up of 15 amino acids. Written as DNA, the CDR3 is TGCAGTGCTAGACCCTCGGGAAGATATCTAGAGACCCAGTACTTC. Residues: CSARPSGRYLETQYF.

The chain is built from TRBV6-1 and TRBJ1-6; no definite D call. Trimming pared 8 bases from V and 5 bases from J, leaving 10 bases between. There are 13 residues in the CDR3. CDR1 MNHNS and CDR2 SASEGT come from the germline V gene. The CDR3 DNA follows: TGTGCCAGCTTACGGTCTAATAATTCACCCCTCCACTTT. It codes for CASLRSNNSPLHF.

The J gene is TRBJ2-7, the V gene TRBV12-3 or TRBV12-4; 7 positions match TRBD1. The CDR3 is 16 amino acids. V trimming: 5 bases; J trimming: 7 bases; junction bases outside the gene matches: 17. CDR3 region: CASSPPQGYLLGEQYF. The CDR3 DNA is TGTGCCAGCAGTCCTCCACAGGGGTATCTGCTAGGGGAGCAGTACTTC.

The chain recombines TRBV18 with TRBJ2-7, with 9 bases identical to TRBD1. J lost 6 bases, V lost 3 bases, and 9 bases had no gene match. The CDR3 totals 15 residues. Germline loops: CDR1 KGHSH, CDR2 LQKENI. CDR3 amino acids: CASSPPGQGIFEQYF. The CDR3 DNA follows: TGTGCCAGCTCACCGCCGGGACAGGGTATTTTCGAGCAGTACTTC.

V and J are TRBV7-2 and TRBJ1-6; TRBD1 is a possible D gene (6 bases). Trimming removed 7 bases from V and 6 bases from J, with 13 bases in between. The CDR3 spans 14 residues. Per germline, CDR1 SGHTA and CDR2 FQGNSA. The CDR3 region is CASTRTVPNSPLHF. Written as DNA, the CDR3 is TGTGCCAGCACCCGGACAGTCCCTAATTCACCCCTCCACTTT.

There are a few counts of this clonotype. The chain couples TRBV5-1 to TRBJ2-5, with 8 positions matching TRBD2. Unmatched junction bases numbered 9, after V lost 6 bases and J lost 5 bases. The CDR3 covers 14 residues. From germline, CDR1 is SGHRS and CDR2 YFSETQ. CDR3 protein: CASKRAREAETQYF. CDR3 DNA sequence: TGCGCCAGCAAGCGGGCGCGGGAGGCGGAGACCCAGTACTTC. Full variable domain (rest looked up from reference TRBV5-1 and TRBJ2-5): KAGVTQTPRYLIKTRGQQVTLSCSPISGHRSVSWYQQTPGQGLQFLFEYFSETQRNKGNFPGRFSGRQFSNSRSEMNVSTLELGDSALYLCASKRAREAETQYFGPGTRLLVL.

The chain is built from TRBV25-1 and TRBJ2-7, with D unclear. V lost 6 bases and J lost 1, with 13 bases in between. This CDR3 contains 14 residues. Germline V gene lookup returns CDR1 MGHDK and CDR2 SYGVNS. The CDR3 region has the DNA TGTGCCAGCAGCCAATTGGGGAATTCCTACGAGCAGTACTTC. Amino acids: CASSQLGNSYEQYF.

The genes are TRBV7-9 and TRBJ1-1, with D possibly TRBD1 on 5 matching bases. The CDR3 length is 16 residues. In germline, CDR1 is SEHNR, CDR2 FQNEAQ (reference sequence). Trimming removed 1 base from V and 0 bases from J, with 12 bases in between. DNA for the CDR3: TGTGCCAGCAGCTTAGAACCAGGGACCATGAACACTGAAGCTTTCTTT. This translates into CASSLEPGTMNTEAFF. Variable domain in full (rest from reference TRBV7-9 and TRBJ1-1): DTGVSQNPRHKITKRGQNVTFRCDPISEHNRLYWYRQTLGQGPEFLTYFQNEAQLEKSRLLSDRFSAERPKGSFSTLEIQRTEQGDSAMYLCASSLEPGTMNTEAFFGQGTRLTVV.

The chain combines TRBV24-1 with TRBJ2-1; 10 bases agree with TRBD1. The V gene end was trimmed by 4 bases and the J gene end by 8 bases; junction bases not matched to a gene: 10. Germline loops: CDR1 KGHDR, CDR2 SFDVKD. The CDR3 extends over 16 amino acids. This CDR3 reads CATSDTGTGVEDEQFF. CDR3 DNA: TGTGCCACCAGTGACACCGGGACAGGGGTTGAAGATGAGCAGTTCTTC.